A single sample gave rise to the 29 T cell receptor beta chains below, sequenced in a study of cytomegalovirus exposure and HLA in healthy donors. Primers included in the PCR were 60 Vbeta and 13 Jbeta primers. Repertoires were generated with immunoSEQ multiplex PCR, while TCRdb's copy carries only in-frame clones and drops some. The table records about 270,000 clones, roughly 70% of them present only once. Material: PBMCs. Receptor source: a female donor in good health and CMV-seronegative.

Regarding this clone: The sample carries other DNA sequences with the same CDR3. This chain joins TRBV28 and TRBJ1-1; D not certain. The length of the CDR3 is 12 residues. The germline V gene has CDR1 MDHEN and CDR2 SYDVKM. Trimming removed 3 bases from V and 4 bases from J, with 6 bases in between. The DNA of the CDR3 is TGTGCCAGCAGTTTGGAGGGCACTGAAGCTTTCTTT. Its protein is CASSLEGTEAFF.

The chain has TRBV18 and TRBJ2-3, with 14 bases fitting TRBD2. The V segment lost 3 bases and the J segment 4 bases; nucleotides outside the gene matches: 9. The CDR3 consists of 18 residues. Germline V lookup: CDR1 KGHSH, CDR2 LQKENI. The DNA of the CDR3 is TGTGCCAGCTCACCTCTAGTAGGGACTAGCGGGAGTCCAGATACGCAGTATTTT. Translating gives CASSPLVGTSGSPDTQYF.

On this clone: This is likely a read error, given that the CDR3 carries no conserved phenylalanine or tryptophan at its end. V gene TRBV28 combines with J gene TRBJ2-7; 9 positions match TRBD1. Per germline, CDR1 MDHEN and CDR2 SYDVKM. CDR3 length: 15 residues. The ends lost 6 bases at V and 0 bases at J; junction bases unmatched: 6. Here the CDR3 DNA reads TGTGCCAGCAGGCCGGGACAGGGAGGCTCCTACGAGCAGTACTCC. It codes for CASRPGQGGSYEQYS.

The V gene is TRBV11-2, the J gene TRBJ2-7, with 9 positions matching TRBD1. The CDR3 covers 18 residues. Trimming removed 4 bases from V and 1 base from J; junction bases left unmatched: 14. Germline V lookup: CDR1 SGHAT, CDR2 FQNNGV. DNA of the CDR3: TGTGCCAGCAGCTCAATAGGGAGACAGGGGGGATTTTCCTACGAGCAGTACTTC. It encodes CASSSIGRQGGFSYEQYF.

This clone has more than one count but fewer than ten. The chain combines TRBV4-2 with TRBJ2-5; 8 bases are a match to TRBD2. V lost 1 base and J lost 5; bases outside the gene matches: 9. Germline V gene data show CDR1 as LGHNA and CDR2 as YNFKEQ. The CDR3 is 16 residues long. In DNA, the CDR3 is TGTGCCAGCAGCCAAGCCGAGGGAGCGGGGGTCGAGACCCAGTACTTC. This codes for CASSQAEGAGVETQYF.

This chain links TRBV7-2 with TRBJ2-7; TRBD1 is a possible D gene (5 bases). This CDR3 has 15 residues. CDR1 is SGHTA and CDR2 is FQGNSA in the germline V gene. V lost 2 bases, J lost 3 bases, and 14 bases lay in between. The CDR3 coding sequence is TGTGCCAGCAGCTTATTGGGGCCCCCGGACTACGAGCAGTACTTC. Amino acid sequence: CASSLLGPPDYEQYF.

This chain uses TRBV10-3 with TRBJ2-3; 7 bases line up with TRBD2. V gave up 6 bases and J gave up 3 bases; unmatched junction bases: 6. CDR1 is ENHRY, CDR2 SYGVKD, per germline. This CDR3 has 14 residues. CDR3 in amino acids: CAIRNGGGTDTQYF. The DNA of the CDR3 is TGTGCCATCAGGAACGGGGGAGGGACAGATACGCAGTATTTT.

The rearrangement joins TRBV27 to TRBJ1-1; weak D call: TRBD1 (5 bases). Trimming took off 6 bases at V and 2 bases at J, with 13 bases between the two ends. This CDR3 contains 14 residues. Germline V gene data show CDR1 as MNHEY and CDR2 as SMNVEV (reference sequence). CDR3 amino acids: CASSLGVVNTEAFF. CDR3 bases: TGTGCCAGCAGCCTAGGGGTGGTCAACACTGAAGCTTTCTTT.

This clone was counted only a few times. The CDR3 sequence: CASSHLKGTSYEQYF. CDR3 in DNA: TGCGCCAGCAGCCATCTCAAGGGGACTTCCTACGAGCAGTACTTC. The chain uses TRBV4-1 and TRBJ2-7; TRBD2 is a possible D gene (6 bases). Germline values: CDR1 MGHRA, CDR2 YSYEKL. Trimming took off 3 bases at V and 1 base at J, with 13 bases between the two ends. The CDR3 totals 15 residues.

The CDR3 is CASSFEGNTGELFF. DNA for the CDR3: TGTGCCAGCAGCTTCGAGGGGAACACCGGGGAGCTGTTTTTT. The chain recombines TRBV11-2 with TRBJ2-2; maybe TRBD2 (5 bases). This CDR3 region has 14 residues. Germline V gives CDR1 SGHAT, CDR2 FQNNGV. The V end was cut by 3 bases, the J end by 1 base, with 6 bases between.

The genes are TRBV18 and TRBJ2-7, with D possibly being TRBD1 (5 bases). The CDR3 has 15 residues. Trimming cost V 5 bases and J 5 bases, with 19 bases left between them. Germline-derived CDR1 and CDR2 are KGHSH and LQKENI. The CDR3 loop is CASSTYHMGQDEQYF. The CDR3 DNA is TGTGCCAGCTCAACCTACCACATGGGGCAGGACGAGCAGTACTTC.

This sequence joins TRBV15 and TRBJ2-7, with 9 bases aligning to TRBD2. The V gene end was trimmed by 0 bases and the J gene end by 0 bases; junction bases not matched to a gene: 15. The germline V gene encodes CDR1 LNHNV and CDR2 YYDKDF (reference sequence). This CDR3 comprises 20 residues. The CDR3 DNA is TGTGCCACCAGCAGAGATCGTGGCAGCGGGAGGCCCCTGAGCTCCTACGAGCAGTACTTC. It is translated as CATSRDRGSGRPLSSYEQYF.

The rearrangement links TRBV4-2 to TRBJ2-7; the match to TRBD2 covers 11 bases. V was clipped by 0 bases and J by 6 bases; unmatched bases: 19. The CDR3 covers 20 residues. Germline CDR1 and CDR2: LGHNA and YNFKEQ. CDR3 loop: CASSQDNFGRLLSGRAEQYF. CDR3 nucleotides: TGTGCCAGCAGCCAAGATAATTTTGGCAGACTACTTAGCGGGAGGGCCGAGCAGTACTTC.

The CDR3 nucleotides are TGTGCCAGCTCACCACCCCTCAATGAGCAGTTCTTC. Its protein product is CASSPPLNEQFF. The chain has TRBV18 and TRBJ2-1; no reliable D call. This CDR3 is 12 amino acids long. V lost 0 bases, J lost 6 bases, and 3 bases lay in between. CDR1 is KGHSH and CDR2 is LQKENI in the germline V gene.

This clone appeared a few times. V gene TRBV7-9 combines with J gene TRBJ2-1; 10 bases map to TRBD2. The V gene end was trimmed by 1 base and the J gene end by 6 bases; junction bases not matched to a gene: 6. CDR3 length: 16 amino acids. In germline, CDR1 is SEHNR, CDR2 FQNEAQ (reference sequence). The chain's CDR3 is CASSLVTSGMGNEQFF. The CDR3 region has the DNA TGTGCCAGCAGCTTAGTTACTAGCGGGATGGGCAATGAGCAGTTCTTC.

This chain links TRBV6-5 with TRBJ2-7, with 7 bases lining up with TRBD1. The V gene end was trimmed by 10 bases and the J gene end by 1 base; junction bases not matched to a gene: 10. CDR1 MNHEY and CDR2 SVGAGI come from the germline V gene. The CDR3 spans 14 residues. This CDR3 is CATSPGTASYEQYF. The DNA for the CDR3 is TGTGCCACCTCCCCCGGGACAGCTTCCTACGAGCAGTACTTC.

This chain joins TRBV6-5 and TRBJ2-1; TRBD2 matches at 15 bases. The V gene's germline CDR1 is MNHEY and CDR2 SVGAGI. The CDR3 consists of 14 residues. V was clipped by 8 bases and J by 7 bases; unmatched bases: 3. The DNA of the CDR3 is TGTGCCAGCGGACTAGCGGGAGGGGGTAATGAGCAGTTCTTC. This sequence encodes CASGLAGGGNEQFF.

This sequence joins TRBV11-3 and TRBJ2-7, with 8 bases aligning to TRBD2. The V segment lost 5 bases and the J segment 3 bases; nucleotides outside the gene matches: 6. Germline V lookup: CDR1 SGHNT, CDR2 YENEEA. This CDR3 spans 14 amino acids. As DNA, the CDR3 is TGTGCCAGCAGCGCATCCAGCGGGAGCTACGAGCAGTACTTC. This translates into CASSASSGSYEQYF.

This chain connects TRBV6-5 to TRBJ2-1; D may be TRBD2 (6 bases). The CDR3 consists of 14 residues. Trimming took off 3 bases at V and 1 base at J, with 7 bases between the two ends. Germline values: CDR1 MNHEY, CDR2 SVGAGI. The CDR3 region has the DNA TGTGCCAGCAGTTATGCGGGGTCCTACAATGAGCAGTTCTTC. It specifies CASSYAGSYNEQFF.

The chain is built from TRBV2 and TRBJ1-5, with 7 bases matching TRBD1. Looked up from germline, CDR1 is SNHLY and CDR2 is FYNNEI. This CDR3 is 13 amino acids long. Trimming cost V 11 bases and J 1 base; bases outside gene matches: 5. The CDR3 coding sequence is TGTGCCGGGGGGACAGTCAGCAATCAGCCCCAGCATTTT. Translation gives CAGGTVSNQPQHF.

The chain combines TRBV4-1 with TRBJ2-4, with a tentative D call TRBD2 (6 bases). The CDR3 consists of 15 residues. The germline V gene has CDR1 MGHRA and CDR2 YSYEKL. Between the trimmed V and J ends, which lost 2 bases and 4 bases, there was a span of 12 bases. The CDR3 nucleotides are TGCGCCAGCAGCCAAACGGGAGCAACAAAAAACATTCAGTACTTC. Translation: CASSQTGATKNIQYF.

The chain links TRBV5-4 to TRBJ2-1; TRBD1 aligns across 7 bases. The CDR3 covers 16 residues. V was pared by 3 bases and J by 8 bases, with 14 bases of the junction left unmatched. In germline, CDR1 is SGHNT, CDR2 YYREEE (reference sequence). The CDR3 bases are TGTGCCAGCAGCTCCCGAAACAGGGGCTTGGGTCATGAGCAGTTCTTC. This sequence encodes CASSSRNRGLGHEQFF.

This clone has a handful of counts. The CDR3 DNA reads TGCGCCAGCAGCTTGACAGGGGGTCGCTACGAGCAGTACTTC. It translates to CASSLTGGRYEQYF. The V gene is TRBV4-1, the J gene TRBJ2-7; 9 positions match TRBD1. The CDR3 runs to 14 residues. Germline V gene lookup returns CDR1 MGHRA and CDR2 YSYEKL. V lost 5 bases to trimming and J lost 3 bases; unmatched junction nucleotides: 5.

As to this clone: Compared with germline, one end of the junction differs, possibly owing to a read error. This sequence joins TRBV7-7 and TRBJ2-5; D not resolved. The CDR3 has 14 residues. Germline V lookup: CDR1 SSHAT, CDR2 FNYEAQ (reference sequence). The chain's CDR3 is CASSLATFGETQYF. CDR3 sequence (DNA): TGTGCTAGCAGCTTAGCTACCTTCGGAGAGACCCAGTACTTC.

The J gene is TRBJ1-4, the V gene TRBV19, with D tentatively TRBD1 (5 bases). Per germline, CDR1 LNHDA and CDR2 SQIVND (reference sequence). This CDR3 is 15 amino acids long. V lost 7 bases to trimming and J lost 4 bases, with 16 bases between them. The CDR3 DNA reads TGTGCCAGTACCCTCTCTGGGGCAGGTAATGAAAAACTGTTTTTT. As protein: CASTLSGAGNEKLFF.

This chain connects TRBV5-4 to TRBJ2-1, with 10 nucleotides matching TRBD2. Trimming cost V 4 bases and J 10 bases; bases outside gene matches: 17. Germline values: CDR1 SGHNT, CDR2 YYREEE (reference sequence). The CDR3 spans 17 residues. The CDR3 sequence: CASSAWRGAGGGKEQFF. The CDR3 nucleotides read TGTGCCAGCAGCGCATGGCGTGGAGCGGGAGGGGGAAAGGAGCAGTTCTTC.

As for this clone: Other DNA sequences in this sample translate to the same CDR3. This chain joins TRBV9 and TRBJ1-3; D gene uncertain. The CDR3 consists of 14 residues. The germline V gene encodes CDR1 SGDLS and CDR2 YYNGEE. Trimming took off 0 bases at V and 3 bases at J, with 7 bases between the two ends. CDR3 sequence (DNA): TGTGCCAGCAGCGTAGCCGGGAATGGAAACACCATATATTTT. Its translation: CASSVAGNGNTIYF. Full variable domain (outside the CDR3, taken from reference TRBV9 and TRBJ1-3): DSGVTQTPKHLITATGQRVTLRCSPRSGDLSVYWYQQSLDQGLQFLIQYYNGEERAKGNILERFSAQQFPDLHSELNLSSLELGDSALYFCASSVAGNGNTIYFGEGSWLTVV.

As concerns this clone: The sample has other DNA sequences that encode this CDR3 too. This chain uses TRBV29-1 with TRBJ1-1; no clear D. Germline loops: CDR1 SQVTM, CDR2 ANQGSEA. The V and J ends lost 4 bases and 4 bases respectively, with 7 bases between them. The CDR3 is 11 amino acids. For the CDR3, the DNA is TGCAGCGTTGCCAGAGGCACTGAAGCTTTCTTT. Protein sequence: CSVARGTEAFF.

The rearrangement uses TRBV14 and TRBJ2-1; D is ambiguous. V was clipped by 10 bases and J by 2 bases, with 15 bases between them. Germline V gene data show CDR1 as SGHDN and CDR2 as FVKESK. CDR3 length equals 14 residues. The CDR3 protein is CAIPWQKTYNEQFF. The CDR3 bases are TGTGCCATCCCCTGGCAGAAGACCTACAATGAGCAGTTCTTC.